The rows below give T cell receptor beta chains drawn from one sample of a study of blood T cell repertoires in COVID-19. Here immunoSEQ multiplex PCR was the method, and the copy in TCRdb shows in-frame clones only, minus some. The sample consists of about 190,000 clones, less than 85% of them appearing once. Sequences were obtained from peripheral blood. Every receptor here comes from a woman aged 80 or over with active or convalescent COVID-19. Both conserved end residues are part of each CDR3. A D gene is named only where the DNA matches it firmly.

D gene,V gene,J gene,CDR3 protein,CDR3 DNA
.,TRBV11-3,TRBJ2-1,CASSLDFYSYNEQFF,TGTGCCAGCAGCTTAGACTTTTACTCCTACAATGAGCAGTTCTTC
.,TRBV3-1/TRBV3-2,TRBJ1-1,CASSLGRRADTEAFF,TGTGCCAGCAGCCTAGGGAGGAGGGCTGACACTGAAGCTTTCTTT
.,TRBV25-1,TRBJ1-1,CASRRNTEAFF,TGTGCCAGCAGGCGGAACACTGAAGCTTTCTTT
TRBD1,TRBV6-5,TRBJ1-5,CASGGTVNQPQHF,TGTGCCAGCGGAGGGACAGTTAATCAGCCCCAGCATTTT
TRBD1,TRBV5-4,TRBJ1-1,CASSSTGGVTEAFF,TGTGCCAGCAGCTCCACAGGGGGCGTCACTGAAGCTTTCTTT
TRBD2,TRBV19,TRBJ2-5,CASSIGVAGGQETQYF,TGTGCCAGTAGTATAGGGGTAGCGGGAGGTCAGGAGACCCAGTACTTC
.,TRBV30,TRBJ2-5,CAWSASGVFETQYF,TGTGCCTGGAGTGCATCAGGGGTATTCGAGACCCAGTACTTC
TRBD1,TRBV19,TRBJ1-5,CASSNRQGANQPQHF,TGTGCCAGTAGTAACCGGCAGGGGGCAAATCAGCCCCAGCATTTT
.,TRBV4-1,TRBJ1-3,CASSQDTLSYSGNTIYF,TGCGCCAGCAGCCAAGACACGTTGTCTTACTCGGGAAACACCATATATTTT
TRBD2,TRBV2,TRBJ2-1,CASSLLAGSYNEQFF,TGTGCCAGCAGTTTACTAGCGGGCTCCTACAATGAGCAGTTCTTC
TRBD1,TRBV6-5,TRBJ1-5,CASSPRTGLQPQHF,TGTGCCAGCAGTCCCCGGACAGGTTTACAGCCCCAGCATTTT